The rows below give T cell receptor beta chains drawn from one sample of a study of shared clonotypes between healthy human individuals. Data came from immunoSEQ multiplex PCR; TCRdb stores just in-frame clones and leaves some out. The sample consists of around 1.1 million clones, 60% to 85% of them appearing once. Sequencing was carried out using memory CD4+ T cells from PBMCs. Every receptor here comes from a young man in good health. Some clones in this sample may be carry-over from other donors' samples. The CDR3 runs from the conserved cysteine through the conserved F or W. A D gene is named only where the DNA matches it firmly.

v_call: TRBV9; d_call: -; cdr3_aa: CASSVLAQETQYF
v_call: TRBV5-1; d_call: TRBD1; cdr3_aa: CASSLGQGEYEQYF
v_call: TRBV28; d_call: -; cdr3_aa: CASSMNRNTEAFF
v_call: TRBV18; d_call: TRBD1; cdr3_aa: CASSFGQGDTGELFF
v_call: TRBV27; d_call: TRBD2; cdr3_aa: CASSSLAEISTDTQYF
v_call: TRBV9; d_call: TRBD2; cdr3_aa: CASSVALAGFDEQFF
v_call: TRBV2; d_call: TRBD2; cdr3_aa: CATLTSEETQYF
v_call: TRBV6-4; d_call: -; cdr3_aa: CASSRQNNNEQFF
v_call: TRBV28; d_call: TRBD2; cdr3_aa: CASSSPSGRGHEQYF
v_call: TRBV10-3; d_call: -; cdr3_aa: CAISDQVRANQAGAFF
v_call: TRBV30; d_call: TRBD2; cdr3_aa: CARGGEGKTQYF
v_call: TRBV5-1; d_call: -; cdr3_aa: CASSGLSEQYF
v_call: TRBV2; d_call: -; cdr3_aa: CASSEDSWDKAKNIQYF
v_call: TRBV28; d_call: -; cdr3_aa: CASSLAGAQPQHF
v_call: TRBV6-6; d_call: -; cdr3_aa: CASSSTRTPNTEAFF
v_call: TRBV6-5; d_call: TRBD1; cdr3_aa: CASSSLPGGGNTEAFF
v_call: TRBV2; d_call: TRBD1; cdr3_aa: CASSEGTGRGAFF
v_call: TRBV7-3; d_call: -; cdr3_aa: CASSLTRTLAYNEQFF
v_call: TRBV28; d_call: TRBD2; cdr3_aa: CASDSRSGSSYNEQFF
v_call: TRBV7-9; d_call: TRBD1; cdr3_aa: CASSPQGQGEKLFF
v_call: TRBV6-6; d_call: -; cdr3_aa: CASRGGQSTEAFF
v_call: TRBV10-3; d_call: -; cdr3_aa: CAISESARTGAFSNEQFF
v_call: TRBV5-1; d_call: TRBD1; cdr3_aa: CASSTIRQGANSPLHF
v_call: TRBV18; d_call: -; cdr3_aa: CASSTGITGLGEQFF
v_call: TRBV27; d_call: -; cdr3_aa: CASSSVRDAGYTF
v_call: TRBV5-1; d_call: -; cdr3_aa: CASSFSGSGANVLTF
v_call: TRBV5-4; d_call: TRBD2; cdr3_aa: CASSFGGRAGTGELFF
v_call: TRBV18; d_call: -; cdr3_aa: CASSSDRMNTEAFF
v_call: TRBV5-1; d_call: TRBD2; cdr3_aa: CASSLGLAGEDTQYF
v_call: TRBV7-2; d_call: TRBD1; cdr3_aa: CASSFLGGQGASYEQYF
v_call: TRBV11-3; d_call: -; cdr3_aa: CASSVMGVDTQYF
v_call: TRBV11-3; d_call: TRBD1; cdr3_aa: CASSARDREPDTQYF
v_call: TRBV4-3; d_call: TRBD2; cdr3_aa: CASSLGLAGELAEQYF
v_call: TRBV11-2; d_call: -; cdr3_aa: CASSFRGDRSYNEQFF
v_call: TRBV18; d_call: -; cdr3_aa: CASSPADTQYF
v_call: TRBV6-1; d_call: -; cdr3_aa: CASSEGSYSPLHF
v_call: TRBV30; d_call: -; cdr3_aa: CACSPGGYEQYF
v_call: TRBV5-1; d_call: -; cdr3_aa: CASSLVGVSGNTIYF
v_call: TRBV2; d_call: TRBD1; cdr3_aa: CASSAGGQGWYEQYF
v_call: TRBV14; d_call: TRBD1; cdr3_aa: CASSPDRVGTEAFF
v_call: TRBV7-8; d_call: -; cdr3_aa: CASSLDKADTGELFF
v_call: TRBV19; d_call: -; cdr3_aa: CASSIQGLNSLTF
v_call: TRBV6-6; d_call: TRBD1; cdr3_aa: CASSYTTGGPYGYTF
v_call: TRBV30; d_call: -; cdr3_aa: CACPGSYNEQFF